These T cell receptor beta chains were read from a single sample in a study of T cell responses to AZD1222 COVID-19 vaccine. The table came from immunoSEQ multiplex PCR; TCRdb's copy has only in-frame clones and leaves some out. The table records approximately 88,000 clones, 92% of them present only once. The source material was peripheral blood, sampled on day 0 of AZD1222 vaccination. Receptors originate from an adult in good health. Each CDR3 is given without its conserved first and last residue.

j_call v_call cdr3_aa
TRBJ2-3 TRBV10-2 ASREGHTQY
TRBJ2-7 TRBV5-1 ASSPGTGGYEQY
TRBJ2-1 TRBV24-1 ATSDIIEQF
TRBJ1-1 TRBV7-3 ASSLTGQKAF
TRBJ2-6 TRBV4-1 ASSHRTGPVSGANVLT
TRBJ2-4 TRBV28 ASSLGGARNIQY
TRBJ1-1 TRBV29-1 SGTEHENTEAF
TRBJ2-4 TRBV29-1 SVTGRAAKNIQY
TRBJ2-7 TRBV19 ASSQPIDSSEQY
TRBJ2-7 TRBV11-2 ATSDSPLDSYEQY
TRBJ2-7 TRBV7-6 ASSLAAGGYEQY
TRBJ2-5 TRBV25-1 ASSETRFGETQY
TRBJ2-1 TRBV15 ATSYGTAYNEQF
TRBJ2-1 TRBV21-1 ASSQGREGLGNEQF
TRBJ2-2 TRBV7-9 ASSLEQGAHTGELF
TRBJ2-1 TRBV3-1/TRBV3-2 ASSRPRTSYNEQF
TRBJ2-1 TRBV5-4 ASSEGTHVSYEQF
TRBJ1-6 TRBV14 ASSQVTGFDSPLH
TRBJ1-1 TRBV20-1 SASWARNTEAF
TRBJ1-5 TRBV7-6 ASSLAGSNQPQH
TRBJ2-3 TRBV5-1 ASSRDRGTDTQY
TRBJ2-6 TRBV27 ASSLVSGANVLT